This T cell receptor (beta chain) emerged from a study of blood T cell repertoires in COVID-19. Study details: Specimens from acute and convalescent COVID-19 originated in the United States, Italy and Spain. The cDNA or gDNA used as material had been derived from T cells, B-cell-depleted T cells, or PBMCs.

This clone was observed at least ten times. V was shortened by 6 bases and J by 4 bases, with 7 bases between the two germline ends. The CDR3 length is 12 residues. Sequencing used immunoSEQ multiplex PCR; TCRdb keeps in-frame clones, though not all of them. The sample consists of about 34,000 clones, 77% of them appearing once. The source of this sequence is a human donor in a cohort sampled during active COVID-19. The genes are TRBV12-3 or TRBV12-4 and TRBJ1-3; D uncertain. The source material was peripheral blood. The CDR3 loop reads CASSNRGNTIYF. The CDR3 nucleotides read TGTGCCAGCAGCAACAGAGGAAACACCATATATTTT.